This entry concerns a single T cell receptor (beta chain). The antigen remains unidentified. The CDR3 is 15 residues long. Trimming left V 5 bases short and J 3 bases short, with 14 bases between. Germline CDR1 reads SEHNR; CDR2 reads FQNEAQ (reference sequence). This record comes from a study of cytomegalovirus exposure and HLA in healthy donors. Both 60 Vbeta primers and 13 Jbeta primers went into the PCR. TCRdb's table, derived via immunoSEQ multiplex PCR, lists solely in-frame clones and lacks some. The sample contains about 130,000 clones, approximately 82% of which appear only once. Study-wide points: Later analysis identified a missense DCLRE1C variant that was linked to TCR beta V- and J-gene trimming. What was likely a sequencing artifact was a cluster of highly shared sequence variants. Later work associated more than 15,000 TCR beta sequences with HLA alleles at 0.05 false discovery rate.

Sequenced sample: PBMCs. This sequence originates from a boy aged 2 to 10 in good health and CMV-seronegative. V usage is TRBV7-9 and J usage is TRBJ2-1, with a tentative D call TRBD2 (5 bases). CDR3 sequence (DNA): TGTGCCAGCAGCCCCGCACGGGATTACTACAATGAGCAGTTCTTC. Residues: CASSPARDYYNEQFF. The full variable domain, with the rest looked up from reference TRBV7-9 and TRBJ2-1, is DTGVSQNPRHKITKRGQNVTFRCDPISEHNRLYWYRQTLGQGPEFLTYFQNEAQLEKSRLLSDRFSAERPKGSFSTLEIQRTEQGDSAMYLCASSPARDYYNEQFFGPGTRLTVL.